The 19 T cell receptor beta chains below all came from one sample that was sequenced in a study of blood T cell repertoires in COVID-19. Libraries were prepared by immunoSEQ multiplex PCR; TCRdb keeps only in-frame clonotypes and omits some of them. This sample has thousands of clones, with approximately 88% found just once. The sequenced sample consisted of peripheral blood. These receptors were obtained from a human donor in a cohort sampled during active COVID-19.

The chain has TRBV30 and TRBJ1-3; 11 bases fit TRBD1. The V segment lost 3 bases and the J segment 5 bases; nucleotides outside the gene matches: 3. Germline-derived CDR1 and CDR2 are GTSNPN and SVGIG (reference sequence). The CDR3 is 14 residues long. The CDR3 DNA follows: TGTGCCTGGAGGGGGACAGGGGGTAGAAACACCATATATTTT. Protein product: CAWRGTGGRNTIYF.

The chain joins TRBV27 to TRBJ2-7; 8 nucleotides match TRBD1. Germline CDR1 MNHEY, CDR2 SMNVEV (reference sequence). This CDR3 is 14 amino acids long. V lost 7 bases, J lost 4 bases, and 9 bases stayed unmatched. The DNA for the CDR3 is TGTGCCAGCAAGTGGGCAGGGGGCGGATACGAGCAGTACTTC. It is translated as CASKWAGGGYEQYF.

V usage is TRBV18 and J usage is TRBJ2-2; 9 bases fit TRBD1. This CDR3 contains 17 residues. Trimming took 1 base from V and 2 from J; bases not matched to a gene: 5. From germline, CDR1 is KGHSH and CDR2 LQKENI. The CDR3 loop reads CASSPRSGQGNTGELFF. In DNA, the CDR3 is TGTGCCAGCTCACCACGATCGGGACAGGGCAACACCGGGGAGCTGTTTTTT.

The CDR3 coding sequence is TGTGCCAGCAGCTTCGGGAGCTCCGAGACCCAGTACTTC. Protein product: CASSFGSSETQYF. The rearrangement links TRBV5-6 to TRBJ2-5; D perhaps matches TRBD2 (6 bases). Trimming removed 2 bases from V and 5 bases from J, with 10 bases in between. Germline V gives CDR1 SGHDT, CDR2 YYEEEE. CDR3 length equals 13 residues.

The genes are TRBV7-2 and TRBJ1-5; TRBD1 might be the D (5 bases). This CDR3 spans 13 amino acids. Trimming took off 5 bases at V and 7 bases at J, with 12 bases between the two ends. Germline V gene data show CDR1 as SGHTA and CDR2 as FQGNSA. The CDR3 nucleotides are TGTGCCAGCAGCCCAGACAGAGGCCAGCCCCAGCATTTT. Its protein is CASSPDRGQPQHF.

The chain couples TRBV18 to TRBJ1-2; D is uncertain. The CDR3 runs to 12 residues. V dropped 4 bases and J dropped 2 bases, with 5 bases sitting between them. The V gene's germline CDR1 is KGHSH and CDR2 LQKENI. In DNA, the CDR3 is TGTGCCAGCTCACGGGAGAACTATGGCTACACCTTC. Amino acid sequence: CASSRENYGYTF.

The table lists this clone with a count of one. CDR3 bases: TGCAGCGTTGAGGTAGAGGTGGGCTATGGCTACACCTTC. Translating gives CSVEVEVGYGYTF. The V call is TRBV29-1, the J call TRBJ1-2; no definite D call. Germline CDR1 is SQVTM and CDR2 is ANQGSEA. V lost 3 bases and J 4 bases, leaving 12 bases between the germline ends. There are 13 residues in the CDR3.

This clone was counted once. V usage is TRBV15 and J usage is TRBJ2-3; D is undetermined. CDR3 length: 12 amino acids. V lost 0 bases, J lost 6 bases, and 4 bases lay in between. Germline-derived CDR1 and CDR2 are LNHNV and YYDKDF (reference sequence). CDR3 DNA sequence: TGTGCCACCAGCAGAGATGCGGATACGCAGTATTTT. This translates into CATSRDADTQYF.

In nucleotides, the CDR3 is TGTGCCAGCAGCCGAGGTCTTGGAAACACCATATATTTT. Amino acids: CASSRGLGNTIYF. The V call is TRBV5-4, the J call TRBJ1-3; D is unresolved. CDR3 size: 13 residues. The germline V gene encodes CDR1 SGHNT and CDR2 YYREEE (reference sequence). V shed 4 bases and J shed 3 bases, with 8 bases lying between them.

The CDR3 nucleotides are TGTGCCACCTCCATCGTGACAGTCTCCTACGAGCAGTACTTC. Protein sequence: CATSIVTVSYEQYF. The V and J genes are TRBV6-5 and TRBJ2-7; possible D gene TRBD1, 5 bases. The CDR3 spans 14 residues. Germline-derived CDR1 and CDR2 are MNHEY and SVGAGI. V lost 10 bases, J lost 0 bases, and 16 bases lay in between.

The J gene is TRBJ1-2, the V gene TRBV12-3 or TRBV12-4; the D is unclear. This CDR3 has 12 residues. Trimming took 3 bases from V and 6 from J, leaving 8 bases between them. CDR3 region: CASSFGGNGYTF. CDR3 in DNA: TGTGCCAGCAGTTTTGGCGGGAATGGCTACACCTTC.

CDR3: CASSEDGQATVSGNTIYF. CDR3 coding DNA: TGTGCCAGCAGTGAAGATGGACAGGCGACGGTCTCTGGAAACACCATATATTTT. The chain is built from TRBV6-1 and TRBJ1-3; 7 nucleotides line up with TRBD1. Looked up from germline, CDR1 is MNHNS and CDR2 is SASEGT. This CDR3 is 18 amino acids long. J lost 0 bases, V lost 1 base, and 9 bases had no gene match.

The J gene is TRBJ2-3, the V gene TRBV25-1; D remains ambiguous. Germline CDR1 reads MGHDK; CDR2 reads SYGVNS. The CDR3 sequence is 15 residues long. The V end was cut by 2 bases, the J end by 6 bases, with 15 bases between. CDR3 nucleotides: TGTGCCAGCAGTGAAGTGGGCGCAGTTCAGGATACGCAGTATTTT. Residues: CASSEVGAVQDTQYF.

The chain has TRBV4-1 and TRBJ1-2; TRBD1 matches at 9 bases. This CDR3 spans 15 amino acids. The V segment lost 3 bases and the J segment 0 bases; nucleotides outside the gene matches: 2. The germline CDR1 and CDR2 sequences are MGHRA and YSYEKL. CDR3 residues: CASSQDRGTNYGYTF. DNA of the CDR3: TGCGCCAGCAGCCAGGACAGGGGAACTAACTATGGCTACACCTTC.

This chain joins TRBV7-9 and TRBJ2-5; D is possibly TRBD1 (5 bases). V was shortened by 2 bases and J by 7 bases, with 20 bases between the two germline ends. The CDR3 extends over 16 amino acids. Germline CDR1 SEHNR, CDR2 FQNEAQ (reference sequence). The CDR3: CASSLPWTQQELTQYF. As DNA, the CDR3 is TGTGCCAGCAGCTTACCGTGGACACAGCAGGAGCTGACCCAGTACTTC.

V usage is TRBV19 and J usage is TRBJ2-2; D remains ambiguous. Between the trimmed V and J ends, which lost 7 bases and 1 base, there was a span of 7 bases. The CDR3 length is 13 residues. Germline CDR1 reads LNHDA; CDR2 reads SQIVND (reference sequence). The CDR3 sequence: CASNLRNTGELFF. In DNA form, the CDR3 reads TGTGCCAGTAACTTACGGAACACCGGGGAGCTGTTTTTT.

The gene calls are TRBV5-1 and TRBJ1-2; 9 bases agree with TRBD1. This CDR3 comprises 14 residues. Germline trimming cut 2 bases from V and 4 bases from J; bases unmatched to any gene: 3. CDR1 SGHRS and CDR2 YFSETQ come from the germline V gene. As DNA, the CDR3 is TGCGCCAGCAGCTTACAGGGGGCCCTCTATGGCTACACCTTC. Amino acids: CASSLQGALYGYTF.

In its sample, this clone is large. The V call is TRBV7-9, the J call TRBJ2-7; D possibly corresponds to TRBD1 (6 bases). The CDR3 is made up of 13 amino acids. V was pared by 3 bases and J by 4 bases, with 10 bases between. Per the germline V gene, CDR1 is SEHNR and CDR2 is FQNEAQ (reference sequence). As DNA, the CDR3 is TGTGCCAGCAGCTTCCTAACAGGGTACGAGCAGTACTTC. This sequence encodes CASSFLTGYEQYF.

The chain has TRBV27 and TRBJ2-6, with unresolved D. This CDR3 contains 13 residues. The germline V and J ends were trimmed by 3 bases and 2 bases, with 2 bases remaining between them. Germline V gene sequence: CDR1 MNHEY, CDR2 SMNVEV (reference sequence). The CDR3 protein is CASSFTGANVLTF. Here the CDR3 DNA reads TGTGCCAGCAGTTTCACTGGGGCCAACGTCCTGACTTTC.